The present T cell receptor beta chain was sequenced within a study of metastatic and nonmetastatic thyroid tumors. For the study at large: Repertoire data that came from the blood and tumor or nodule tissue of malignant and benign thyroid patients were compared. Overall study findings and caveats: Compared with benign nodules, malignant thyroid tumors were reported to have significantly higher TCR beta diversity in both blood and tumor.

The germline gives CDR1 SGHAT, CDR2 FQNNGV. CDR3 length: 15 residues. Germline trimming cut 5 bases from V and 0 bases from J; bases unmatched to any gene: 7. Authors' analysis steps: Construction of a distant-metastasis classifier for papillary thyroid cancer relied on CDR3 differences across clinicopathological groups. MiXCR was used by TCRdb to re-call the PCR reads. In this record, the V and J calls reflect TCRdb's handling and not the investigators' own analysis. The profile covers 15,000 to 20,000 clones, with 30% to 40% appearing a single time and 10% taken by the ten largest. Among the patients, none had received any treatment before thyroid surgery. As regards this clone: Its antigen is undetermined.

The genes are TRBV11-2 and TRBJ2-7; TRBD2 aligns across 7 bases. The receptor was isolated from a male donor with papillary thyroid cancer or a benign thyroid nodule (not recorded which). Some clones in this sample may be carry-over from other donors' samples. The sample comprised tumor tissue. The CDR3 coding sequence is TGTGCCAGCAGCAAAACTAGCGTCAGCTCCTACGAGCAGTACTTC. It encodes CASSKTSVSSYEQYF.